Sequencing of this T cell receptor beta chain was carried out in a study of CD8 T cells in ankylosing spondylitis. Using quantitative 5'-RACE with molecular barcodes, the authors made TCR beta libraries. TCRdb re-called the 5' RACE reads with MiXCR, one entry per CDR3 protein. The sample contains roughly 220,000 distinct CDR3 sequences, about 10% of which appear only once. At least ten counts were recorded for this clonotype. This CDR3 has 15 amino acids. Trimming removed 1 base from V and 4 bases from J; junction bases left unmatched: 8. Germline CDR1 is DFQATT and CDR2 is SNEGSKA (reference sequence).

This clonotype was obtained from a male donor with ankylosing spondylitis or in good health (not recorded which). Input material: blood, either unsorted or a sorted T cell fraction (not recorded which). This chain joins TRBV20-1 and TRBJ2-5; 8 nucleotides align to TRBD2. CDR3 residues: CSARVGGANLETQYF. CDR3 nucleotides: TGCAGTGCTAGAGTCGGGGGGGCGAATTTAGAGACCCAGTACTTC.